This T cell receptor (beta chain) was identified in a study of T-cell reconstitution after alpha-beta-depleted transplantation in children. In its sample, this clonotype was seen many times. This CDR3 is built from 14 residues. The germline gives CDR1 SGHVS, CDR2 FNYEAQ. V was trimmed by 0 bases and J by 7 bases, leaving 12 bases between them. A TCRbeta library incorporating unique molecular identifiers was prepared. TCRdb reprocessed the PCR reads with MiXCR, giving one entry per CDR3 protein. The data contain about 230,000 distinct CDR3 sequences, about 9.6% of them seen just once; the ten biggest clones take up approximately 5.4%.

The rearrangement links TRBV7-6 to TRBJ2-5; tentatively, D is TRBD1 (6 bases). Sequenced here: PBMCs from the stem cell graft donor, sampled from the stem cell graft. This clonotype originated in a human donor who donated a stem cell graft to a child with SCID. In DNA form, the CDR3 reads TGTGCCAGCAGCTTAGCCGGGACACGGGGGACCCAGTACTTC. This codes for CASSLAGTRGTQYF.